Given below is one TCR beta chain in context. Generated by immunoSEQ multiplex PCR, the TCRdb table keeps only in-frame clones and is missing some. This table holds about 35,000 clones, roughly 89% found once. Germline V CDR1 and CDR2: SGHAT, FQDESV (reference sequence). The CDR3 contains 15 residues. The ends lost 1 base at V and 5 bases at J; junction bases unmatched: 6. The data stem from a study of T cell changes during pregnancy in multiple sclerosis. The source of this sequence is a female donor with multiple sclerosis, enrolled in a pregnancy study. Specimen: CD8+ T cells from peripheral blood mononuclear cells, collected in the third trimester of pregnancy. The chain is built from TRBV11-1 and TRBJ2-5; 8 bases map to TRBD2. The CDR3 region is CASSLVAGLAETQYF. The CDR3 DNA reads TGTGCCAGCAGCTTAGTAGCCGGACTAGCCGAGACCCAGTACTTC.